The 22 T cell receptor beta chains given below trace back to one sample, sequenced in a study of blood T cell repertoires in COVID-19. Libraries were prepared by immunoSEQ multiplex PCR; TCRdb keeps only in-frame clonotypes and omits some of them. The table shows over 25,000 clones, with 65% to 90% occurring only once. The sample taken for sequencing was peripheral blood. All receptors come from a man older than 75 with active COVID-19.

The V gene is TRBV25-1, the J gene TRBJ1-4; TRBD1 matches 8 bases. The CDR3 covers 16 residues. The V gene end was trimmed by 4 bases and the J gene end by 5 bases; junction bases not matched to a gene: 9. Germline-derived CDR1 and CDR2 are MGHDK and SYGVNS. The CDR3 here is CASSGSRTGINEKLFF. The CDR3 DNA is TGTGCCAGCAGTGGATCCCGGACAGGGATAAATGAAAAACTGTTTTTT.

The CDR3 region has the DNA TGTGCCATCAGGAGGGGACAGGGGAGTGGCTACACCTTC. Encoded protein: CAIRRGQGSGYTF. The chain combines TRBV10-3 with TRBJ1-2; 10 bases line up with TRBD1. Looked up from germline, CDR1 is ENHRY and CDR2 is SYGVKD. This CDR3 has 13 residues. V was pared by 6 bases and J by 7 bases, with 5 bases of the junction left unmatched.

This clone was counted between two and nine times. The chain joins TRBV3-1 (or the pseudogene TRBV3-2) to TRBJ1-1; weak D call: TRBD1 (6 bases). Trimming cost V 5 bases and J 5 bases, with 24 bases left between them. CDR1 LGHDT and CDR2 YNNKEL come from the germline V gene (reference sequence). The CDR3 contains 17 residues. The DNA for the CDR3 is TGTGCCAGCAGCAAAGGCGGACAGCTCGGAATCCTGACTGAAGCTTTCTTT. Amino acids: CASSKGGQLGILTEAFF.

V gene TRBV5-4 combines with J gene TRBJ2-1; TRBD1 aligns across 8 bases. The germline V gene encodes CDR1 SGHNT and CDR2 YYREEE (reference sequence). The CDR3 totals 15 residues. Trimming at V came to 4 bases and at J to 1 base, leaving 4 bases not matched to a gene. The CDR3, as DNA: TGTGCCAGCAGCAGGACAGGGTTTTCCTACAATGAGCAGTTCTTC. Translating it yields CASSRTGFSYNEQFF.

The CDR3 here is CASSSGKRGNSPLHF. For the CDR3, the DNA is TGTGCCAGCAGTTCCGGGAAGCGTGGTAATTCACCCCTCCACTTT. V gene TRBV6-5 combines with J gene TRBJ1-6; no firm D call. CDR1 MNHEY and CDR2 SVGAGI come from the germline V gene. This CDR3 has 15 residues. Trimming took 4 bases from V and 6 from J, leaving 13 bases between them.

The V and J genes are TRBV6-5 and TRBJ2-1; TRBD1 might be the D (5 bases). Germline-derived CDR1 and CDR2 are MNHEY and SVGAGI. Between the trimmed V and J ends, which lost 2 bases and 10 bases, there was a span of 18 bases. The CDR3 extends over 15 amino acids. The DNA for the CDR3 is TGTGCCAGCAGTTACATCCAGGGTGGTTCGCAGGAGCAGTTCTTC. Translating it yields CASSYIQGGSQEQFF.

V usage is TRBV7-3 and J usage is TRBJ2-7, with D perhaps matching TRBD1 (6 bases). Trimming shortened V by 0 bases and J by 4 bases, and 7 bases separated the two germline ends. From germline, CDR1 is SGHTA and CDR2 FQGTGA. The CDR3 loop spans 13 amino acids. CDR3 loop: CASSLTQGYEQYF. In DNA form, the CDR3 reads TGTGCCAGCAGCTTAACTCAGGGGTACGAGCAGTACTTC.

The chain joins TRBV28 to TRBJ2-3; 12 bases are a match to TRBD2. The CDR3 runs 15 residues. Germline V gene data show CDR1 as MDHEN and CDR2 as SYDVKM. V lost 6 bases and J lost 6; bases outside the gene matches: 7. The CDR3 reads CASSRTSGVHDTQYF. The CDR3 DNA reads TGTGCCAGCAGCCGGACTAGCGGGGTGCATGATACGCAGTATTTT. Based on the CDR3 plus reference TRBV28 and TRBJ2-3, the full variable domain is DVKVTQSSRYLVKRTGEKVFLECVQDMDHENMFWYRQDPGLGLRLIYFSYDVKMKEKGDIPEGYSVSREKKERFSLILESASTNQTSMYLCASSRTSGVHDTQYFGPGTRLTVL.

The rearrangement links TRBV28 to TRBJ1-5; D is unresolved. This CDR3 region has 13 residues. Germline CDR1 is MDHEN and CDR2 is SYDVKM. V dropped 8 bases and J dropped 3 bases, with 11 bases sitting between them. CDR3: CASLEPSNQPQHF. CDR3 coding DNA: TGTGCCAGCCTAGAACCCTCCAATCAGCCCCAGCATTTT.

The chain uses TRBV6-5 and TRBJ1-5, with 7 bases that match TRBD1. This CDR3 has 13 residues. CDR1 and CDR2 from the germline V gene are MNHEY and SVGAGI. V lost 6 bases and J lost 7; bases outside the gene matches: 6. Written as DNA, the CDR3 is TGTGCCAGCAGCTCAAACAGGGGACAGCCCCAGCATTTT. It yields the protein CASSSNRGQPQHF.

The rearrangement joins TRBV6-2 or TRBV6-3 to TRBJ1-5; the match to TRBD1 covers 11 bases. The CDR3 is 21 residues long. Germline-derived CDR1 and CDR2 are MNHEY and SVGEGT. The V gene end was trimmed by 0 bases and the J gene end by 0 bases; junction bases not matched to a gene: 13. CDR3 residues: CASSYSSSGTGGKNSNQPQHF. The CDR3 DNA sequence: TGTGCCAGCAGTTACTCGAGTTCTGGGACAGGGGGAAAAAATAGCAATCAGCCCCAGCATTTT.

This clone was picked up one time. This chain uses TRBV29-1 with TRBJ2-3; TRBD1 aligns across 8 bases. V shed 7 bases, J shed 6 bases, and the junction held 9 bases outside the gene matches. This CDR3 is 13 amino acids long. Germline V gene data show CDR1 as SQVTM and CDR2 as ANQGSEA. In nucleotides, the CDR3 is TGCAGCGAACGGACAGGGAACCGTGATACGCAGTATTTT. Translating it yields CSERTGNRDTQYF.

The V call is TRBV7-8, the J call TRBJ1-4; 9 positions agree with TRBD1. The germline V gene has CDR1 SGHVS and CDR2 FQNEAQ. Trimming removed 5 bases from V and 7 bases from J; junction bases left unmatched: 11. There are 16 residues in the CDR3. The CDR3, as DNA: TGTGCCAGCAGCCTCAAATCCGGGACAGGGATTGAAAAACTGTTTTTT. As protein: CASSLKSGTGIEKLFF.

J is TRBJ2-1 and V is TRBV20-1, with TRBD1 as a possible D gene (6 bases). The ends were cut back, 3 bases at V and 0 bases at J, with 9 bases in the middle. CDR3 length equals 14 residues. Germline CDR1 is DFQATT and CDR2 is SNEGSKA (reference sequence). CDR3 protein: CSASRGSSYNEQFF. For the CDR3, the DNA is TGCAGTGCTAGTAGGGGGAGCTCCTACAATGAGCAGTTCTTC.

The chain recombines TRBV6-5 with TRBJ2-7; 9 bases are a match to TRBD2. The CDR3 contains 13 residues. The V and J ends lost 6 bases and 4 bases, in that order; junction bases with no gene match: 4. CDR1 and CDR2 from the germline V gene are MNHEY and SVGAGI. The CDR3 sequence is CASRPLAGYEQYF. In DNA, the CDR3 is TGTGCCAGCAGGCCACTAGCGGGTTACGAGCAGTACTTC.

The rearrangement uses TRBV5-6 and TRBJ1-2, with 7 nucleotides matching TRBD1. The CDR3 has 14 amino acids. J gave up 1 base and V 8 bases, and 8 bases lay outside the gene matches. Germline V gene sequence: CDR1 SGHDT, CDR2 YYEEEE. DNA for the CDR3: TGTGCCAGTACGGGACAGATTTTTAACTATGGCTACACCTTC. Translated, it gives CASTGQIFNYGYTF. The full variable domain, rest sourced from reference TRBV5-6 and TRBJ1-2, is DAGVTQSPTHLIKTRGQQVTLRCSPKSGHDTVSWYQQALGQGPQFIFQYYEEEERQRGNFPDRFSGHQFPNYSSELNVNALLLGDSALYLCASTGQIFNYGYTFGSGTRLTVV.

The V gene is TRBV19, the J gene TRBJ1-3; 8 nucleotides align to TRBD1. The CDR3 spans 16 residues. Germline trimming cut 1 base from V and 4 bases from J; bases unmatched to any gene: 6. Per the germline V gene, CDR1 is LNHDA and CDR2 is SQIVND (reference sequence). The CDR3 here is CASSIGNRGEGNTIYF. The CDR3 coding sequence is TGTGCCAGTAGTATAGGGAACAGGGGGGAAGGAAACACCATATATTTT.

The chain has TRBV6-6 and TRBJ1-5; TRBD1 aligns across 9 bases. Unmatched junction bases numbered 16, after V lost 5 bases and J lost 2 bases. There are 19 residues in the CDR3. CDR1 is MNHNY and CDR2 is SVGAGI in the germline V gene (reference sequence). The CDR3 spells CASSRSGTGTGLGNQPQHF. CDR3 nucleotides: TGTGCCAGCAGTCGAAGCGGGACAGGGACGGGTCTTGGCAATCAGCCCCAGCATTTT.

This chain uses TRBV7-8 with TRBJ1-1; D unresolved. V lost 1 base and J 5 bases, leaving 11 bases between the germline ends. Germline V gene sequence: CDR1 SGHVS, CDR2 FQNEAQ. The CDR3 is made up of 14 amino acids. The CDR3 loop is CASSLGGGRTEAFF. CDR3 in DNA: TGTGCCAGCAGCTTAGGTGGCGGGAGGACTGAAGCTTTCTTT.

The chain recombines TRBV7-3 with TRBJ2-1, with 9 positions matching TRBD2. The CDR3 length is 18 residues. Germline values: CDR1 SGHTA, CDR2 FQGTGA. J lost 0 bases, V lost 5 bases, and 11 bases had no gene match. The CDR3 bases are TGTGCCAGCAGCCCCTCAAGCGGGGGGTGGAGCTCCTACAATGAGCAGTTCTTC. Amino acids: CASSPSSGGWSSYNEQFF. Complete variable domain (other parts from reference TRBV7-3 and TRBJ2-1): GAGVSQTPSNKVTEKGKYVELRCDPISGHTALYWYRQSLGQGPEFLIYFQGTGAADDSGLPNDRFFAVRPEGSVSTLKIQRTERGDSAVYLCASSPSSGGWSSYNEQFFGPGTRLTVL.

V usage is TRBV18 and J usage is TRBJ2-3, with TRBD2 identical over 8 bases. CDR1 is KGHSH, CDR2 LQKENI, per germline. Unmatched junction bases numbered 1, after V lost 2 bases and J lost 0 bases. The CDR3 loop spans 15 amino acids. The DNA for the CDR3 is TGTGCCAGCTCACCAAGCGGGGGAAGCACAGATACGCAGTATTTT. Its protein product is CASSPSGGSTDTQYF.

The genes are TRBV7-8 and TRBJ2-2; 9 bases match TRBD1. Germline trimming cut 4 bases from V and 1 base from J; bases unmatched to any gene: 4. CDR1 and CDR2 from the germline V gene are SGHVS and FQNEAQ. The CDR3 length is 16 residues. The CDR3 protein is CASSSRQGGNTGELFF. For the CDR3, the DNA is TGTGCCAGCAGCTCTCGACAGGGGGGGAACACCGGGGAGCTGTTTTTT.